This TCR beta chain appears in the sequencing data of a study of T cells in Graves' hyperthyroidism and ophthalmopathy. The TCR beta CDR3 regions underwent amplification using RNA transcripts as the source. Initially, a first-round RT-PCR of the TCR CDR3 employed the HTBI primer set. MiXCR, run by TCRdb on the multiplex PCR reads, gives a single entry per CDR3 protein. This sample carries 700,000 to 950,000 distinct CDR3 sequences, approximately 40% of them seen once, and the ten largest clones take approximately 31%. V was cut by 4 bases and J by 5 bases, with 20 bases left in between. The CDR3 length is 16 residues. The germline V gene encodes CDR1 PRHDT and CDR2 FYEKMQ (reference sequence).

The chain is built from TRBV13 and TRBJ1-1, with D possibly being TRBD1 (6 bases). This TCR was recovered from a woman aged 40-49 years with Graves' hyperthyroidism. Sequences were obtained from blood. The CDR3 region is CASSSLGGGRETEAFF. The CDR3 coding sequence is TGTGCCAGCAGCTCCCTCGGGGGCGGAAGAGAGACTGAAGCTTTCTTT.